This TCR beta chain derives from a study of identical twins listed by TCRdb under 2016. A note on the overall study: To test whether fetal clonotypes persist, this study deep-sequenced TCR alpha and beta repertoires from monozygotic twins, from unrelated adults of various ages, and from cord blood. To rule out contamination, the twin experiments were replicated at different times with different library preparation protocols. The paper as a whole reports these results and caveats: In beta out-of-frame sequences, excess twin sharing was weaker, because having fewer shared sequences lowered the signal-to-noise ratio. In monozygotic twins, out-of-frame TCR alpha sharing was systematically underestimated by recombination models, although the models agreed with sharing between unrelated individuals. Compared with coincidental sharing between unrelated individuals, out-of-frame TCR alpha sequences shared between twins showed an excess of sequences with low generation probability. Zero-insertion analyses could be partly confounded by invariant T cells such as MAIT and iNKT, although diverse VJ usage argued against such confounding for most clonotypes. Abundant cord blood beta clonotypes carried fewer insertions; young adult naive repertoires showed a weaker similar trend, while memory repertoires showed none. Because the same donors could not be followed over many years, the conclusions relied on cross-sectional statistical analysis.

Library construction relied on 5' RACE. Sequenced using an Illumina HiSeq 2000. A universal primer binding site was introduced by template switching, and a unique molecular identifier was present in the final cDNA, enabling accurate counting of TCR cDNA molecules. Specific primers in the conserved constant-segment region were used to synthesize first-strand cDNA for the TCR alpha and beta chains. To control for contamination, each cDNA library was double barcoded with a SMART-Mk sample barcode plus Illumina barcodes. TruSeq adapter sequences and Illumina sample barcodes were added in two successive PCR steps. The TCR alpha and beta cDNA libraries were sequenced on the Illumina HiSeq platform using custom primers. As for how the authors treated the data: Raw reads were processed with MiGEC to extract unique molecular identifiers, and MiXCR was used to determine CDR3 positions. For each individual, recombination models were inferred using an EM algorithm with the repgenHMM and IGoR tools. The analysis of shared clonotypes was done with the tcR package in R, with sharing normalized by the product of cloneset sizes. Out-of-frame nonproductive sequences were analyzed to study raw recombination free of thymic and clonal selection effects. TCRdb reprocessed the public reads (quality trimming at Q25 with fastp, clone calling with MiXCR) and kept in-frame beta chains. All rows with the same CDR3 protein become a single entry with the most common DNA and genes. The V and J calls reflect TCRdb's pipeline rather than the authors' work. The sample table contains about 690,000 distinct CDR3 sequences; only one count was recorded for around 20% of them. 4.3% of the sample goes to the ten largest clones.

Unmatched junction bases come to 4, with V trimmed by 5 bases and J by 1 base. The CDR3 goes from the cysteine to the phenylalanine over 16 residues. Only the CDR3 part of the read is kept: 48 bases, read in frame from the first base. CDR1 DFQATT and CDR2 SNEGSKA are derived from the germline V gene (reference sequence). Of note for this clonotype: It has no known antigen specificity. No base-level quality is on record; no much larger clone is a single base apart.

Every donor was a healthy Caucasian. Three pairs of female monozygotic twins, all aged roughly 18 to 30 years, were included in the twin cohort. The RNA used for TCR libraries was isolated from peripheral blood mononuclear cells. Separately, the same data were catalogued under a study of T cells expressing NK-cell markers. As that second study puts it: In sorted CD3+CD56+NKG2C+, CD3+CD56+NKG2C- and CD3+CD56-NKG2C+ T-cell subsets from roughly 8 donors, TCR beta-chain repertoires were profiled. Seven of the eight sequenced donors were HCMV-seropositive and one was HCMV-seronegative. To restrict sorting to alphabetaTCR-expressing T cells, an anti-gammadeltaTCR antibody was added in several experiments. In six donors, the dominant CD3+CD56+NKG2C+ clonotypes were found to rank among the top 10 CD8+ clonotypes and to make up about 1.0-7.5% of CD8+ T cells. Those dominant clonotypes were again the most abundant among CD3+CD56-NKG2C+ cells in several donors, at about 28.3-60.1%. Whether the expanded NKG2C-expressing T cell clones were specific for HCMV antigens was left unclear. All eight donors whose samples were sequenced were randomly selected healthy volunteers, three of them men and five women. HCMV serostatus was determined by detecting HCMV-specific IgG in serum with a commercial ELISA kit. Bulk peripheral blood T-cell repertoires were additionally sequenced from unsorted PBMC for about 6 donors. Reads were demultiplexed and grouped by UMI with MIGEC, and clonotypes were assembled and quantified with MiTCR. Only TCR cDNA sequences supported by at least two reads were kept to exclude erroneous sequences. The tcR package was used for downstream repertoire analysis, and clonotypes were matched between fractions using CDR3 nucleotide sequence together with V segment. Antigen specificity was annotated against VDJdb with VDJmatch, allowing one amino acid substitution in CDR3.

The rearranged chain carries TRBV20-1 and TRBJ2-6, and TRBD2 aligns with 11 junction nucleotides. Sequenced material: PBMCs. The TCR comes from a woman between 18 and 29 years old in good health. In nucleotides, the sequence is TGCAGTGCTCCACTAGCGGGAGTATCTGGGGCCAACGTCCTGACTTTC. Its protein is CSAPLAGVSGANVLTF.